This is a list of T cell receptor beta chains from one sample in a study of cytomegalovirus exposure and HLA in healthy donors. The method was immunoSEQ multiplex PCR; TCRdb's version includes in-frame clones alone and lacks a portion of them. This repertoire shows about 170,000 clones, about 80% found once; its top ten account for more than 5.5%. The specimen was PBMCs. The receptor set was obtained from a man in his thirties or forties in good health and CMV-seropositive. CDR3s include the opening cysteine and the closing phenylalanine or tryptophan. A D gene is named only where the DNA matches it firmly. Size is omitted from some rows. Given values are once, few, many or a class for expanded clones.

J: TRBJ2-7
V: TRBV15
size: .
D: .
CDR3: CATSRVRGSSYEQYF
DNA: TGTGCCACCAGCAGGGTTAGGGGGAGCTCCTACGAGCAGTACTTC

J: TRBJ1-6
V: TRBV13
size: .
D: TRBD1
CDR3: CASRTGTGRSPLHF
DNA: TGTGCCAGCAGAACCGGGACAGGGAGGTCACCCCTCCACTTT

J: TRBJ2-3
V: TRBV25-1
size: once
D: TRBD2
CDR3: CASSERKREGRVDTQYF
DNA: TGTGCCAGCAGTGAGAGGAAGCGGGAGGGCCGGGTAGATACGCAGTATTTT

J: TRBJ1-1
V: TRBV9
size: .
D: .
CDR3: CASSVEAGMDTEAFF
DNA: TGTGCCAGCAGCGTAGAAGCGGGAATGGACACTGAAGCTTTCTTT

J: TRBJ1-4
V: TRBV28
size: few
D: TRBD1
CDR3: CASSPPQGAGKLFF
DNA: TGTGCCAGCAGCCCCCCTCAGGGGGCCGGAAAACTGTTTTTT

J: TRBJ2-6
V: TRBV28
size: .
D: TRBD1
CDR3: CASNYAGGSGANVLTF
DNA: TGTGCCAGCAATTACGCAGGGGGCTCTGGGGCCAACGTCCTGACTTTC

J: TRBJ2-5
V: TRBV27
size: .
D: TRBD2
CDR3: CASSLFIPGLAGHQETQYF
DNA: TGTGCCAGCAGTTTATTCATCCCAGGGCTAGCGGGGCACCAAGAGACCCAGTACTTC

J: TRBJ2-1
V: TRBV5-6
size: .
D: TRBD2
CDR3: CASSFSLREIYNEQFF
DNA: TGTGCCAGCAGCTTCTCCTTGCGGGAGATATACAATGAGCAGTTCTTC

J: TRBJ2-2
V: TRBV7-9
size: .
D: .
CDR3: CASSPNDGALVAGELFF
DNA: TGTGCCAGCAGCCCGAACGATGGGGCATTAGTGGCCGGGGAGCTGTTTTTT

J: TRBJ2-5
V: TRBV6-1
size: once
D: TRBD1
CDR3: CASSRQGETQYF
DNA: TGTGCCAGCAGTAGACAGGGAGAGACCCAGTACTTC

J: TRBJ2-5
V: TRBV11-2
size: .
D: .
CDR3: CASSLGPSRGETQYF
DNA: TGTGCCAGCAGCTTAGGTCCCAGCCGCGGTGAGACCCAGTACTTC

J: TRBJ2-1
V: TRBV19
size: .
D: .
CDR3: CASSMEDHSYNEQFF
DNA: TGTGCCAGTTCTATGGAGGATCACTCCTACAATGAGCAGTTCTTC

J: TRBJ1-6
V: TRBV25-1
size: few
D: TRBD1
CDR3: CASSEMGTGKSSPLHF
DNA: TGTGCCAGCAGTGAAATGGGGACAGGGAAGAGTTCACCCCTCCACTTT

J: TRBJ1-1
V: TRBV4-3
size: few
D: TRBD1
CDR3: CASSQEGQGNTEAFF
DNA: TGCGCCAGCAGCCAAGAGGGACAGGGAAATACTGAAGCTTTCTTT

J: TRBJ2-2
V: TRBV6-5
size: .
D: .
CDR3: CASSRERSPTGELFF
DNA: TGTGCCAGCAGCCGCGAGCGGAGCCCCACCGGGGAGCTGTTTTTT

J: TRBJ1-2
V: TRBV11-3
size: .
D: .
CDR3: CASSSTGGEGGYTF
DNA: TGTGCCAGCAGCTCCACCGGAGGGGAGGGGGGCTACACCTTC

J: TRBJ1-4
V: TRBV4-1
size: few
D: .
CDR3: CASSQDYPREKLFF
DNA: TGCGCCAGCAGCCAAGACTACCCTCGGGAAAAACTGTTTTTT

J: TRBJ2-5
V: TRBV28
size: .
D: TRBD1
CDR3: CASSFLSVGGETQYF
DNA: TGTGCCAGCAGTTTCCTCTCTGTAGGGGGCGAGACCCAGTACTTC

J: TRBJ2-1
V: TRBV25-1
size: .
D: TRBD2
CDR3: CASSWTSRNEQFF
DNA: TGTGCCAGCAGTTGGACTAGTCGCAATGAGCAGTTCTTC

J: TRBJ2-3
V: TRBV5-6
size: .
D: .
CDR3: CASSLRTGTTDTQYF
DNA: TGTGCCAGCAGCTTGCGCACAGGGACCACAGATACGCAGTATTTT

J: TRBJ1-5
V: TRBV28
size: once
D: TRBD1
CDR3: CASSPGTGGNQPQHF
DNA: TGTGCCAGCAGTCCTGGGACAGGGGGCAATCAGCCCCAGCATTTT

J: TRBJ2-1
V: TRBV27
size: .
D: .
CDR3: CASSLSRGFSYNEQFF
DNA: TGTGCCAGCAGTTTATCTAGGGGGTTCTCCTACAATGAGCAGTTCTTC

J: TRBJ2-5
V: TRBV29-1
size: .
D: TRBD1
CDR3: CSTDRGGETQYF
DNA: TGCAGCACGGACAGGGGGGGAGAGACCCAGTACTTC

J: TRBJ1-1
V: TRBV7-9
size: .
D: .
CDR3: CASSLSTKNTEAFF
DNA: TGTGCCAGCAGCTTATCCACAAAGAACACTGAAGCTTTCTTT

J: TRBJ2-1
V: TRBV27
size: .
D: .
CDR3: CASSFGHLLFF
DNA: TGTGCCAGCAGTTTTGGGCACCTCTTGTTCTTC

J: TRBJ2-2
V: TRBV4-3
size: .
D: TRBD2
CDR3: CASSQRGSGGAITGELFF
DNA: TGCGCCAGCAGCCAACGTGGTTCGGGGGGAGCTATCACCGGGGAGCTGTTTTTT

J: TRBJ2-7
V: TRBV19
size: few
D: TRBD1
CDR3: CASSNRDRALGKQYF
DNA: TGTGCCAGTTCGAACCGGGACAGGGCTCTGGGGAAGCAGTACTTC

J: TRBJ1-1
V: TRBV5-1
size: .
D: TRBD1
CDR3: CASSPGQGLTEAFF
DNA: TGCGCCAGCAGCCCGGGACAGGGACTCACCGAAGCTTTCTTT

J: TRBJ1-4
V: TRBV11-1
size: .
D: TRBD1
CDR3: CASSPRGPTNEKLFF
DNA: TGTGCCAGCAGCCCCAGGGGGCCAACTAATGAAAAACTGTTTTTT

J: TRBJ2-2
V: TRBV7-2
size: .
D: .
CDR3: CASSLALGGQRGTGELFF
DNA: TGTGCCAGCAGCTTAGCGCTCGGGGGGCAGCGCGGCACCGGGGAGCTGTTTTTT

J: TRBJ1-1
V: TRBV9
size: once
D: TRBD1
CDR3: CASSVEGTGYTEAFF
DNA: TGTGCCAGCAGCGTAGAGGGGACAGGGTACACTGAAGCTTTCTTT

J: TRBJ1-1
V: TRBV6-6
size: few
D: .
CDR3: CASSYLGSKNTEAFF
DNA: TGTGCCAGCAGTTACTTGGGCAGCAAGAACACTGAAGCTTTCTTT

J: TRBJ2-1
V: TRBV11-3
size: .
D: TRBD1
CDR3: CASSLGGTAFNEQFF
DNA: TGTGCCAGCAGCTTAGGGGGGACAGCTTTCAATGAGCAGTTCTTC

J: TRBJ2-3
V: TRBV6-6
size: .
D: TRBD2
CDR3: CASTDGGATDTQYF
DNA: TGTGCCAGCACAGACGGGGGGGCGACAGATACGCAGTATTTT

J: TRBJ1-1
V: TRBV20-1
size: .
D: .
CDR3: CSADLGAGAFF
DNA: TGCAGTGCTGACCTGGGGGCCGGAGCTTTCTTT

J: TRBJ2-7
V: TRBV5-4
size: .
D: .
CDR3: CASSQGEVSYEQYF
DNA: TGTGCCAGCAGCCAGGGGGAGGTTTCCTACGAGCAGTACTTC

J: TRBJ1-2
V: TRBV27
size: .
D: .
CDR3: CASSYQGKGYGYTF
DNA: TGTGCCAGCAGTTACCAGGGAAAGGGCTATGGCTACACCTTC

J: TRBJ2-7
V: TRBV6-5
size: few
D: .
CDR3: CASSGNRAVEQYF
DNA: TGTGCCAGCAGTGGAAACAGGGCTGTTGAGCAGTACTTC

J: TRBJ1-1
V: TRBV21-1
size: .
D: .
CDR3: CASSTKKGQGRYTEAFF
DNA: TGTGCCAGCAGCACCAAGAAGGGACAGGGGAGGTACACTGAAGCTTTCTTT

J: TRBJ2-3
V: TRBV5-1
size: .
D: TRBD2
CDR3: CASSRNLGTSGNSDTQYF
DNA: TGCGCCAGCAGCAGAAATCTCGGGACTAGCGGGAACTCAGATACGCAGTATTTT

J: TRBJ2-7
V: TRBV2
size: few
D: .
CDR3: CASKQAYSYEQYF
DNA: TGTGCCAGTAAACAGGCATACTCCTACGAGCAGTACTTC

J: TRBJ2-7
V: TRBV6-5
size: few
D: .
CDR3: CASSYSVTGTYEQYF
DNA: TGTGCCAGCAGTTACTCAGTCACAGGCACCTACGAGCAGTACTTC

J: TRBJ1-2
V: TRBV9
size: .
D: .
CDR3: CASHKTGGGWDYGYTF
DNA: TGTGCCAGCCACAAAACGGGGGGAGGGTGGGACTATGGCTACACCTTC

J: TRBJ1-1
V: TRBV19
size: .
D: TRBD1
CDR3: CASKRDRNTEAFF
DNA: TGTGCCAGTAAACGGGACAGGAACACTGAAGCTTTCTTT

J: TRBJ2-7
V: TRBV2
size: .
D: TRBD1
CDR3: CASSSGDSPYEQYF
DNA: TGTGCCAGCAGCTCAGGGGACAGCCCCTACGAGCAGTACTTC

J: TRBJ1-2
V: TRBV19
size: .
D: .
CDR3: CASSDQVGYGYTF
DNA: TGTGCCAGTAGTGATCAGGTTGGGTATGGCTACACCTTC

J: TRBJ2-5
V: TRBV4-1
size: .
D: TRBD1
CDR3: CASNLKRDGTGAQYF
DNA: TGCGCCAGCAACCTGAAAAGGGACGGCACAGGGGCCCAGTACTTC

J: TRBJ1-2
V: TRBV7-9
size: .
D: TRBD1
CDR3: CSSSPTGTVYGYTF
DNA: TGTTCCAGCAGCCCAACCGGGACAGTTTATGGCTACACCTTC

J: TRBJ2-5
V: TRBV5-4
size: few
D: .
CDR3: CASSETRVGGETQYF
DNA: TGTGCCAGCAGCGAGACCAGGGTAGGCGGAGAGACCCAGTACTTC

J: TRBJ2-3
V: TRBV7-6
size: .
D: TRBD2
CDR3: CASSLASGLLTDTQYF
DNA: TGTGCCAGCAGCTTAGCGTCGGGACTACTCACAGATACGCAGTATTTT

J: TRBJ2-2
V: TRBV11-3
size: .
D: .
CDR3: CASSLVTSTGELFF
DNA: TGTGCCAGCAGCCTAGTTACTAGCACCGGGGAGCTGTTTTTT

J: TRBJ2-7
V: TRBV5-4
size: .
D: .
CDR3: CASSAGDPYEQYF
DNA: TGTGCCAGCAGCGCCGGGGATCCCTACGAGCAGTACTTC

J: TRBJ2-3
V: TRBV15
size: .
D: .
CDR3: CATSTDRPTDTQYF
DNA: TGTGCCACCAGCACGGACAGACCCACAGATACGCAGTATTTT

J: TRBJ1-1
V: TRBV12-5
size: .
D: .
CDR3: CASGLVRFVWALNTEAFF
DNA: TGTGCTAGTGGTTTGGTACGCTTTGTTTGGGCGCTGAACACTGAGGCTTTCTTT